The 8 T cell receptor beta chains below come from one sample, sequenced in a study of T cells in Graves' hyperthyroidism and ophthalmopathy. RNA transcripts gave rise to amplified TCR beta CDR3 regions. Initially, a first-round RT-PCR of the TCR CDR3 employed the HTBI primer set. TCRdb itself ran the multiplex PCR reads through MiXCR, one entry per CDR3 protein. The data hold some 400,000 distinct CDR3 sequences, with approximately 14% observed a single time. Sequenced: blood. Receptors originate from a woman in her sixties or seventies with Graves' hyperthyroidism.

This clonotype was detected ten times or more. The CDR3 spells CSVDPRAMNTEAFF. DNA for the CDR3: TGCAGTGTTGATCCCCGTGCAATGAACACTGAAGCTTTCTTT. V is TRBV20-1 and J is TRBJ1-1; D gene uncertain. V was clipped by 7 bases and J by 0 bases, with 15 bases between them. The germline V gene has CDR1 DFQATT and CDR2 SNEGSKA (reference sequence). The CDR3 runs 14 residues.

Regarding this clonotype: A read error is possible here, since a much larger clone lies one base away. The V and J genes are TRBV7-9 and TRBJ1-2; D may be TRBD1 (5 bases). CDR1 is SEHNR and CDR2 is FQNEAQ in the germline V gene (reference sequence). The V gene lost 5 bases and the J gene lost 7 bases, with 17 bases spanning the gap. The CDR3 contains 14 residues. CDR3 sequence: CASSPGRVRGGYTF. Written as DNA, the CDR3 is TGTGCCAGCAGCCCTGGCAGGGTTAGAGGTGGCTACACCTTC.

This clonotype was found once. This chain connects TRBV11-2 to TRBJ2-7; D unclear. V was cut by 6 bases and J by 5 bases, with 8 bases left in between. CDR3 length: 11 residues. The germline CDR1 and CDR2 sequences are SGHAT and FQNNGV. In DNA, the CDR3 is TGTGCCAGCAGTACTCTCAACGAGCAGTACTTC. Translating gives CASSTLNEQYF.

This clonotype was observed at least ten times. CDR3 nucleotides: TGTGCCAGCAGTTTACGTCTAACCGGGGAGCTGTTTTTT. It specifies CASSLRLTGELFF. The J gene is TRBJ2-2, the V gene TRBV28; D is ambiguous. Germline CDR1 reads MDHEN; CDR2 reads SYDVKM. This CDR3 has 13 amino acids. Trimming took 2 bases from V and 5 from J, leaving 6 bases between them.

In its sample, this clonotype was seen a few times. This chain joins TRBV27 and TRBJ2-7; D is perhaps TRBD1 (5 bases). Trimming pared 5 bases from V and 4 bases from J, leaving 24 bases between. Per the germline V gene, CDR1 is MNHEY and CDR2 is SMNVEV (reference sequence). The CDR3 consists of 17 residues. The chain's CDR3 is CASSPNSAGRIGYEQYF. The CDR3 bases are TGTGCCAGCAGTCCAAACTCGGCAGGGCGGATTGGGTACGAGCAGTACTTC.

This clonotype was seen ten or more times. The chain employs TRBV18 and TRBJ1-4; 7 bases are a match to TRBD1. This CDR3 region has 15 residues. J gave up 4 bases and V 4 bases, and 6 bases lay outside the gene matches. The germline gives CDR1 KGHSH, CDR2 LQKENI. The CDR3 protein is CASSHRQGRNEKLFF. As DNA, the CDR3 is TGTGCCAGCTCACATAGACAGGGTCGTAATGAAAAACTGTTTTTT.

There are many counts of this clonotype. V and J are TRBV12-3 or TRBV12-4 and TRBJ2-5; perhaps TRBD2 as D (5 bases). With 3 bases removed from V and 7 bases from J, the gap between germline ends came to 12 bases. This CDR3 spans 13 amino acids. CDR3 sequence (DNA): TGTGCCAGCAGTTTCGACCGCGGAGGGACCCAGTACTTC. Translating gives CASSFDRGGTQYF.

This chain connects TRBV20-1 to TRBJ2-2; the match to TRBD1 covers 9 bases. Germline CDR1 is DFQATT and CDR2 is SNEGSKA (reference sequence). V was clipped by 6 bases and J by 9 bases; unmatched bases: 11. There are 14 residues in the CDR3. The CDR3 DNA sequence: TGCAGTGCCAACAGGGGGCGGGATCCCCGGGAGCTGTTTTTT. Encoded protein: CSANRGRDPRELFF.